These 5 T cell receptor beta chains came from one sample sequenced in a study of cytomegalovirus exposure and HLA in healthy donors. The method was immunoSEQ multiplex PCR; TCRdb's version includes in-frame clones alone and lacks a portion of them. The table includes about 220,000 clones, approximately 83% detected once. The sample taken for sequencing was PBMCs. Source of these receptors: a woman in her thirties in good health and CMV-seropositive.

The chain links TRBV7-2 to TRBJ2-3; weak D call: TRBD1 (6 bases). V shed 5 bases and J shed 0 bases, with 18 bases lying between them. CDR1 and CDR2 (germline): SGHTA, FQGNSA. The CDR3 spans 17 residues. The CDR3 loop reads CASSRTTGTYSTDTQYF. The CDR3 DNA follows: TGTGCCAGCAGCCGCACCACAGGGACGTACAGCACAGATACGCAGTATTTT.

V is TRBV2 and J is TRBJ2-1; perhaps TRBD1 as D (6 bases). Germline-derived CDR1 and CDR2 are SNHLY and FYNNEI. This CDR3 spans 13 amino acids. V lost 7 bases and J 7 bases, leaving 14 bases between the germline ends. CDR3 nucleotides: TGTGCCAGCATGGGGACAAGTGGGAATGAGCAGTTCTTC. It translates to CASMGTSGNEQFF.

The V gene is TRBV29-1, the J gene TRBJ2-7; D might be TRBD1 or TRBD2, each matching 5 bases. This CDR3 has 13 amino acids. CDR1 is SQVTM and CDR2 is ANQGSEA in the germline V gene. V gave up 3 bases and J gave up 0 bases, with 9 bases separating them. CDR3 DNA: TGCAGCGTTGAGGGAGACAGCTCCTACGAGCAGTACTTC. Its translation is CSVEGDSSYEQYF.

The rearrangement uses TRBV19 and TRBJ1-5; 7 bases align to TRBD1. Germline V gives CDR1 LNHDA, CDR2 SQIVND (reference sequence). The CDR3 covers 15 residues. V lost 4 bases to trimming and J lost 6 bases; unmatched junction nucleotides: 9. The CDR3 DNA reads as TGTGCCAGTAGTACCACAGGGGAAGGCGGTCAGCCCCAGCATTTT. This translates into CASSTTGEGGQPQHF.

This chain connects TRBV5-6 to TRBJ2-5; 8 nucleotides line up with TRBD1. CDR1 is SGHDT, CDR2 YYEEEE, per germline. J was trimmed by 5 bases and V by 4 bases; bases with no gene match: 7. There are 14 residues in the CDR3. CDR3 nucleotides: TGTGCCAGCAGCCCTCAGGGGGCAGGGGAGACCCAGTACTTC. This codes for CASSPQGAGETQYF.